This entry lists 7 T cell receptor beta chains sequenced from one sample in a study of OX40 agonist ivuxolimab in advanced cancers. The protocol was immunoSEQ multiplex PCR, while the TCRdb copy is restricted to in-frame clones and leaves out a portion. The profile shows 65,000 or so clones, around 80% of them singletons. The material was CD4+ or CD8+ T cells sorted from blood, obtained in a trial of the OX40 agonist ivuxolimab. These receptors all stem from an adult with an advanced solid tumor such as melanoma, head and neck, liver or kidney cancer.

The genes are TRBV19 and TRBJ1-2; D perhaps matches TRBD1 (5 bases). The ends were cut back, 9 bases at V and 3 bases at J, with 20 bases in the middle. Per germline, CDR1 LNHDA and CDR2 SQIVND (reference sequence). The CDR3 runs to 15 residues. CDR3 loop: CASAQGVAVYYGYTF. Here the CDR3 DNA reads TGTGCCAGCGCCCAAGGGGTCGCCGTTTACTATGGCTACACCTTC.

This chain connects TRBV2 to TRBJ2-3; the D is unclear. Looked up from germline, CDR1 is SNHLY and CDR2 is FYNNEI. The CDR3 runs 15 residues. Trimming cost V 4 bases and J 0 bases, with 11 bases left between them. The CDR3 DNA is TGTGCCAGCAGTGTATTAGGACGTAGCACAGATACGCAGTATTTT. Translated, it gives CASSVLGRSTDTQYF.

The chain is built from TRBV5-6 and TRBJ1-2; D not resolved. Germline CDR1 and CDR2: SGHDT and YYEEEE. V lost 0 bases and J 5 bases, leaving 11 bases between the germline ends. The CDR3 contains 14 residues. CDR3 amino acids: CASSLVYATYGYTF. The CDR3 DNA reads as TGTGCCAGCAGCTTGGTGTACGCTACGTATGGCTACACCTTC. The full variable domain, completed using reference TRBV5-6 and TRBJ1-2, is DAGVTQSPTHLIKTRGQQVTLRCSPKSGHDTVSWYQQALGQGPQFIFQYYEEEERQRGNFPDRFSGHQFPNYSSELNVNALLLGDSALYLCASSLVYATYGYTFGSGTRLTVV.

The rearrangement uses TRBV7-2 and TRBJ2-7, with D perhaps TRBD1 (6 bases). Germline values: CDR1 SGHTA, CDR2 FQGNSA. The CDR3 runs 14 residues. The V end was cut by 3 bases, the J end by 0 bases, with 9 bases between. CDR3 in amino acids: CASSFQGSSYEQYF. The DNA for the CDR3 is TGTGCCAGCAGCTTTCAGGGGAGCTCCTACGAGCAGTACTTC.

This clone was seen a single time. The rearrangement joins TRBV4-1 to TRBJ1-1; 9 bases are shared with TRBD1. Germline CDR1 MGHRA, CDR2 YSYEKL. The J segment lost 2 bases and the V segment lost 6 bases, leaving 7 bases of the junction unmatched. This CDR3 has 15 amino acids. The CDR3 DNA reads TGCGCCAGCAGGCGGCTACAGGGGGCAAACACTGAAGCTTTCTTT. Its translation: CASRRLQGANTEAFF.

This chain links TRBV9 with TRBJ2-3; possibly TRBD1 for D (7 bases). V lost 2 bases to trimming and J lost 3 bases, with 16 bases between them. Germline V gene sequence: CDR1 SGDLS, CDR2 YYNGEE. The CDR3 has 16 amino acids. CDR3 residues: CASSVQGGLRTDTQYF. As DNA, the CDR3 is TGTGCCAGCAGCGTCCAGGGGGGCTTAAGAACAGATACGCAGTATTTT.

This chain connects TRBV25-1 to TRBJ1-5, with 7 bases identical to TRBD1. Trimming took 5 bases from V and 4 from J; bases not matched to a gene: 17. Germline V gene data show CDR1 as MGHDK and CDR2 as SYGVNS. CDR3 length: 18 amino acids. The CDR3 reads CASSQSVPGQPFNQPQHF. The CDR3 region has the DNA TGTGCCAGCAGTCAAAGCGTCCCGGGACAGCCATTTAATCAGCCCCAGCATTTT.